The 22 T cell receptor beta chains below come from one sample, sequenced in a study of blood T cell repertoires in COVID-19. Assay used: immunoSEQ multiplex PCR; TCRdb lists only in-frame clones, some missing. The profile covers some 200,000 clones, with approximately 80% appearing a single time and approximately 8% taken by the ten largest. The sequencing input was peripheral blood. The source of these receptors is a woman of 80 years or more with COVID-19, enrolled during active disease.

This chain joins TRBV19 and TRBJ1-2, with 7 bases aligning to TRBD1. The CDR3 has 13 amino acids. V gave up 6 bases and J gave up 3 bases; unmatched junction bases: 4. Germline V CDR1 and CDR2: LNHDA, SQIVND (reference sequence). CDR3 region: CASSVGQDYGYTF. CDR3 nucleotide sequence: TGTGCCAGTAGCGTTGGACAGGACTATGGCTACACCTTC.

This chain uses TRBV5-1 with TRBJ2-5; D not resolved. Germline V gene lookup returns CDR1 SGHRS and CDR2 YFSETQ. V was cut by 0 bases and J by 5 bases, with 8 bases left in between. The CDR3 loop spans 13 amino acids. The CDR3 sequence is CASSLAEAETQYF. The CDR3 DNA sequence: TGCGCCAGCAGCTTGGCTGAGGCGGAGACCCAGTACTTC.

The chain recombines TRBV29-1 with TRBJ2-1; D gene ambiguous. Germline CDR1 SQVTM, CDR2 ANQGSEA. This CDR3 is 10 amino acids long. The V and J ends lost 7 bases and 6 bases respectively, with 7 bases between them. CDR3 nucleotides: TGCAGCGGGGCTTTCAATGAGCAGTTCTTC. Its translation is CSGAFNEQFF.

The V call is TRBV19, the J call TRBJ2-2; 8 bases align to TRBD1. Trimming cost V 7 bases and J 6 bases; bases outside gene matches: 7. Germline CDR1 is LNHDA and CDR2 is SQIVND (reference sequence). This CDR3 comprises 14 residues. This chain's CDR3 is CASTVGQVPGELFF. The DNA for the CDR3 is TGTGCCAGTACTGTGGGACAGGTTCCCGGGGAGCTGTTTTTT.

V usage is TRBV5-1 and J usage is TRBJ2-1; 15 nucleotides align to TRBD2. The CDR3 spans 18 residues. The V segment lost 4 bases and the J segment 2 bases; nucleotides outside the gene matches: 7. Germline assignment: CDR1 SGHRS and CDR2 YFSETQ. This CDR3 is CASSTGLAGGHTYNEQFF. CDR3 DNA: TGCGCCAGCAGCACGGGACTAGCGGGGGGACATACCTACAATGAGCAGTTCTTC.

The V and J genes are TRBV28 and TRBJ2-7, with unresolved D. The CDR3 is 14 amino acids. The germline V gene has CDR1 MDHEN and CDR2 SYDVKM. V lost 5 bases and J 4 bases, leaving 15 bases between the germline ends. The CDR3 loop reads CASSSSPPSYEQYF. The CDR3 bases are TGTGCCAGCAGTAGCTCCCCCCCCTCGTACGAGCAGTACTTC.

This chain links TRBV9 with TRBJ2-1, with a possible D match to TRBD2 (6 bases). Germline CDR1 and CDR2: SGDLS and YYNGEE. V was trimmed by 4 bases and J by 5 bases, leaving 13 bases between them. This CDR3 comprises 14 residues. The CDR3, as DNA: TGTGCCAGCAGCCCGGGGACTTCTCACAATGAGCAGTTCTTC. This sequence encodes CASSPGTSHNEQFF.

The chain links TRBV18 to TRBJ2-5, with 7 bases aligning to TRBD1. The CDR3 is made up of 14 amino acids. The junction had 3 bases not matched to a gene; V was cut back by 3 bases and J by 2 bases. Germline V lookup: CDR1 KGHSH, CDR2 LQKENI. The CDR3, as DNA: TGTGCCAGCTCACCCGGGACAGTTCAAGAGACCCAGTACTTC. Translation: CASSPGTVQETQYF.

A single count supports this clone. This chain uses TRBV19 with TRBJ1-6; 8 bases map to TRBD1. The germline V gene encodes CDR1 LNHDA and CDR2 SQIVND (reference sequence). This CDR3 comprises 14 residues. With V trimmed by 7 bases and J by 9 bases, 8 bases remained unmatched. The CDR3 loop reads CASTPGTGPSPLHF. For the CDR3, the DNA is TGTGCCAGTACCCCAGGGACAGGACCTTCACCCCTCCACTTT.

For this clone: The germline gene is not matched at one end of the junction; a read error may be the cause. The chain is built from TRBV10-3 and TRBJ1-1, with TRBD1 as a possible D gene (5 bases). This CDR3 region has 14 residues. The germline V gene encodes CDR1 ENHRY and CDR2 SYGVKD. In DNA form, the CDR3 reads TGTGTCATCAGGGCAGGGAGGGAGTACACTGAAGCTTTCTTT. Its protein product is CVIRAGREYTEAFF.

J is TRBJ1-6 and V is TRBV19, with TRBD1 matching 8 bases. Germline V lookup: CDR1 LNHDA, CDR2 SQIVND (reference sequence). CDR3 length: 15 amino acids. The V segment lost 6 bases and the J segment 5 bases; nucleotides outside the gene matches: 6. CDR3 residues: CASRTGVINNSPLHF. In DNA, the CDR3 is TGTGCCAGTAGGACAGGGGTTATTAATAATTCACCCCTCCACTTT.

This chain uses TRBV10-3 with TRBJ1-2, with unresolved D. Per germline, CDR1 ENHRY and CDR2 SYGVKD. The length of the CDR3 is 13 residues. The V end lost 0 bases, the J end lost 3 bases, and 5 bases lay between the germline ends. In DNA form, the CDR3 reads TGTGCCATCAGTGAGTCGAGCGACTATGGCTACACCTTC. It yields the protein CAISESSDYGYTF.

A word on this clone: The same CDR3 can be traced to other DNA sequences in this sample. The genes are TRBV7-9 and TRBJ1-1, with D maybe TRBD1 (6 bases). CDR1 is SEHNR and CDR2 is FQNEAQ in the germline V gene (reference sequence). This CDR3 is built from 14 residues. With 3 bases removed from V and 0 bases from J, the gap between germline ends came to 8 bases. In DNA, the CDR3 is TGTGCCAGCAGCTTGGGACACCTGAACACTGAAGCTTTCTTT. This sequence encodes CASSLGHLNTEAFF.

The V and J genes are TRBV19 and TRBJ1-2; D gene ambiguous. Looked up from germline, CDR1 is LNHDA and CDR2 is SQIVND (reference sequence). The CDR3 totals 12 residues. V gave up 5 bases and J gave up 4 bases, with 8 bases separating them. The CDR3 loop reads CASSPSSYGYTF. CDR3 coding DNA: TGTGCCAGTAGTCCCTCCAGCTATGGCTACACCTTC.

The chain is built from TRBV18 and TRBJ1-2; D perhaps matches TRBD1 (6 bases). CDR1 and CDR2 (germline): KGHSH, LQKENI. Trimming took off 8 bases at V and 4 bases at J, with 20 bases between the two ends. CDR3 length: 15 amino acids. CDR3: CASHDHLDSSYGYTF. The DNA of the CDR3 is TGTGCCAGCCACGATCACTTGGACAGTTCCTATGGCTACACCTTC.

The chain recombines TRBV28 with TRBJ1-6; a possible D gene is TRBD1 (5 bases). Germline V gene data show CDR1 as MDHEN and CDR2 as SYDVKM. This CDR3 contains 13 residues. Between the trimmed V and J ends, which lost 6 bases and 10 bases, there was a span of 13 bases. The CDR3 bases are TGTGCCAGCAGACCACAGGTTTTCTCACCCCTCCACTTT. This gives the protein CASRPQVFSPLHF.

The CDR3 sequence: CASSPQGARDQPQHF. The CDR3 DNA follows: TGTGCCAGCTCACCACAGGGGGCAAGGGATCAGCCCCAGCATTTT. This chain links TRBV18 with TRBJ1-5; 7 bases line up with TRBD1. V dropped 1 base and J dropped 5; count of bases not matched to a gene: 5. CDR1 and CDR2 from the germline V gene are KGHSH and LQKENI. The CDR3 has 15 residues.

This chain joins TRBV6-2 or TRBV6-3 and TRBJ2-1; TRBD1 matches at 9 bases. V gave up 6 bases and J gave up 15 bases; unmatched junction bases: 18. Germline CDR1 and CDR2: MNHEY and SVGEGT. This CDR3 spans 15 amino acids. The DNA for the CDR3 is TGTGCCAGCAGCACCCTCTCCCCAGGTACAGGGGGCTCGTTCTTC. Its translation: CASSTLSPGTGGSFF.

This chain uses TRBV7-6 with TRBJ1-1, with a possible D match to TRBD1 (6 bases). V was clipped by 7 bases and J by 2 bases, with 17 bases between them. Germline assignment: CDR1 SGHVS and CDR2 FNYEAQ. The CDR3 length is 15 residues. The CDR3 sequence is CASTEAAGANTEAFF. Here the CDR3 DNA reads TGTGCCAGCACCGAGGCGGCAGGGGCTAACACTGAAGCTTTCTTT.

This chain links TRBV28 with TRBJ1-5; the match to TRBD1 covers 8 bases. This CDR3 has 13 residues. V lost 6 bases to trimming and J lost 7 bases; unmatched junction nucleotides: 5. Germline loops: CDR1 MDHEN, CDR2 SYDVKM. The CDR3 DNA follows: TGTGCCAGCAGAACCGGGACAGGCCAGCCCCAGCATTTT. Translation gives CASRTGTGQPQHF.

The rearrangement links TRBV10-3 to TRBJ1-5; the D gene is possibly TRBD1 (5 bases). Germline CDR1 is ENHRY and CDR2 is SYGVKD. This CDR3 is 13 amino acids long. V shed 6 bases and J shed 5 bases, with 11 bases lying between them. The CDR3 sequence is CAIRGQQDQPQHF. CDR3 DNA sequence: TGTGCCATCAGGGGGCAGCAAGATCAGCCCCAGCATTTT.

This chain links TRBV12-3 or TRBV12-4 with TRBJ2-7; D perhaps matches TRBD2 (6 bases). Trimming pared 7 bases from V and 5 bases from J, leaving 15 bases between. There are 13 residues in the CDR3. In DNA, the CDR3 is TGTGCCAGCACCTCGTGGGGGGTCGACGAGCAGTACTTC. It is translated as CASTSWGVDEQYF.